Sequencing of this T cell receptor (beta chain) was carried out in a study of T cells after yellow fever vaccination. General study points: In FACS-sorted repertoires, abundant clonotypes from the bulk population could appear as contaminants. Subsequent booster samples again held most clones from primary vaccination (more than 95% CD4, 88% CD8). The study found a weaker secondary response that peaked faster, day 5 versus 15.

CDR1 is ENHRY, CDR2 SYGVKD, per germline. Trimming took off 8 bases at V and 1 base at J, with 9 bases between the two ends. CDR3 length: 14 amino acids. By 5'RACE template switching, TCR cDNA was produced, with a universal primer site and UMIs added in the process. TCRdb used MiXCR to reprocess the 5' RACE reads, holding one entry per CDR3 protein. The table includes about 340,000 distinct CDR3 sequences, about 4% detected once. As for this clonotype: Its antigen is not identified.

Sample: PBMCs, taken 5 days after the yellow fever booster vaccination. The chain has TRBV10-3 and TRBJ2-6; the D gene is possibly TRBD1 (6 bases). The TCR comes from a man between 18 and 29 years old who received the YFV17D yellow fever vaccine. The CDR3 sequence: CAIGGASGANVLTF. Here the CDR3 DNA reads TGTGCCATCGGGGGCGCTTCTGGGGCCAACGTCCTGACTTTC.